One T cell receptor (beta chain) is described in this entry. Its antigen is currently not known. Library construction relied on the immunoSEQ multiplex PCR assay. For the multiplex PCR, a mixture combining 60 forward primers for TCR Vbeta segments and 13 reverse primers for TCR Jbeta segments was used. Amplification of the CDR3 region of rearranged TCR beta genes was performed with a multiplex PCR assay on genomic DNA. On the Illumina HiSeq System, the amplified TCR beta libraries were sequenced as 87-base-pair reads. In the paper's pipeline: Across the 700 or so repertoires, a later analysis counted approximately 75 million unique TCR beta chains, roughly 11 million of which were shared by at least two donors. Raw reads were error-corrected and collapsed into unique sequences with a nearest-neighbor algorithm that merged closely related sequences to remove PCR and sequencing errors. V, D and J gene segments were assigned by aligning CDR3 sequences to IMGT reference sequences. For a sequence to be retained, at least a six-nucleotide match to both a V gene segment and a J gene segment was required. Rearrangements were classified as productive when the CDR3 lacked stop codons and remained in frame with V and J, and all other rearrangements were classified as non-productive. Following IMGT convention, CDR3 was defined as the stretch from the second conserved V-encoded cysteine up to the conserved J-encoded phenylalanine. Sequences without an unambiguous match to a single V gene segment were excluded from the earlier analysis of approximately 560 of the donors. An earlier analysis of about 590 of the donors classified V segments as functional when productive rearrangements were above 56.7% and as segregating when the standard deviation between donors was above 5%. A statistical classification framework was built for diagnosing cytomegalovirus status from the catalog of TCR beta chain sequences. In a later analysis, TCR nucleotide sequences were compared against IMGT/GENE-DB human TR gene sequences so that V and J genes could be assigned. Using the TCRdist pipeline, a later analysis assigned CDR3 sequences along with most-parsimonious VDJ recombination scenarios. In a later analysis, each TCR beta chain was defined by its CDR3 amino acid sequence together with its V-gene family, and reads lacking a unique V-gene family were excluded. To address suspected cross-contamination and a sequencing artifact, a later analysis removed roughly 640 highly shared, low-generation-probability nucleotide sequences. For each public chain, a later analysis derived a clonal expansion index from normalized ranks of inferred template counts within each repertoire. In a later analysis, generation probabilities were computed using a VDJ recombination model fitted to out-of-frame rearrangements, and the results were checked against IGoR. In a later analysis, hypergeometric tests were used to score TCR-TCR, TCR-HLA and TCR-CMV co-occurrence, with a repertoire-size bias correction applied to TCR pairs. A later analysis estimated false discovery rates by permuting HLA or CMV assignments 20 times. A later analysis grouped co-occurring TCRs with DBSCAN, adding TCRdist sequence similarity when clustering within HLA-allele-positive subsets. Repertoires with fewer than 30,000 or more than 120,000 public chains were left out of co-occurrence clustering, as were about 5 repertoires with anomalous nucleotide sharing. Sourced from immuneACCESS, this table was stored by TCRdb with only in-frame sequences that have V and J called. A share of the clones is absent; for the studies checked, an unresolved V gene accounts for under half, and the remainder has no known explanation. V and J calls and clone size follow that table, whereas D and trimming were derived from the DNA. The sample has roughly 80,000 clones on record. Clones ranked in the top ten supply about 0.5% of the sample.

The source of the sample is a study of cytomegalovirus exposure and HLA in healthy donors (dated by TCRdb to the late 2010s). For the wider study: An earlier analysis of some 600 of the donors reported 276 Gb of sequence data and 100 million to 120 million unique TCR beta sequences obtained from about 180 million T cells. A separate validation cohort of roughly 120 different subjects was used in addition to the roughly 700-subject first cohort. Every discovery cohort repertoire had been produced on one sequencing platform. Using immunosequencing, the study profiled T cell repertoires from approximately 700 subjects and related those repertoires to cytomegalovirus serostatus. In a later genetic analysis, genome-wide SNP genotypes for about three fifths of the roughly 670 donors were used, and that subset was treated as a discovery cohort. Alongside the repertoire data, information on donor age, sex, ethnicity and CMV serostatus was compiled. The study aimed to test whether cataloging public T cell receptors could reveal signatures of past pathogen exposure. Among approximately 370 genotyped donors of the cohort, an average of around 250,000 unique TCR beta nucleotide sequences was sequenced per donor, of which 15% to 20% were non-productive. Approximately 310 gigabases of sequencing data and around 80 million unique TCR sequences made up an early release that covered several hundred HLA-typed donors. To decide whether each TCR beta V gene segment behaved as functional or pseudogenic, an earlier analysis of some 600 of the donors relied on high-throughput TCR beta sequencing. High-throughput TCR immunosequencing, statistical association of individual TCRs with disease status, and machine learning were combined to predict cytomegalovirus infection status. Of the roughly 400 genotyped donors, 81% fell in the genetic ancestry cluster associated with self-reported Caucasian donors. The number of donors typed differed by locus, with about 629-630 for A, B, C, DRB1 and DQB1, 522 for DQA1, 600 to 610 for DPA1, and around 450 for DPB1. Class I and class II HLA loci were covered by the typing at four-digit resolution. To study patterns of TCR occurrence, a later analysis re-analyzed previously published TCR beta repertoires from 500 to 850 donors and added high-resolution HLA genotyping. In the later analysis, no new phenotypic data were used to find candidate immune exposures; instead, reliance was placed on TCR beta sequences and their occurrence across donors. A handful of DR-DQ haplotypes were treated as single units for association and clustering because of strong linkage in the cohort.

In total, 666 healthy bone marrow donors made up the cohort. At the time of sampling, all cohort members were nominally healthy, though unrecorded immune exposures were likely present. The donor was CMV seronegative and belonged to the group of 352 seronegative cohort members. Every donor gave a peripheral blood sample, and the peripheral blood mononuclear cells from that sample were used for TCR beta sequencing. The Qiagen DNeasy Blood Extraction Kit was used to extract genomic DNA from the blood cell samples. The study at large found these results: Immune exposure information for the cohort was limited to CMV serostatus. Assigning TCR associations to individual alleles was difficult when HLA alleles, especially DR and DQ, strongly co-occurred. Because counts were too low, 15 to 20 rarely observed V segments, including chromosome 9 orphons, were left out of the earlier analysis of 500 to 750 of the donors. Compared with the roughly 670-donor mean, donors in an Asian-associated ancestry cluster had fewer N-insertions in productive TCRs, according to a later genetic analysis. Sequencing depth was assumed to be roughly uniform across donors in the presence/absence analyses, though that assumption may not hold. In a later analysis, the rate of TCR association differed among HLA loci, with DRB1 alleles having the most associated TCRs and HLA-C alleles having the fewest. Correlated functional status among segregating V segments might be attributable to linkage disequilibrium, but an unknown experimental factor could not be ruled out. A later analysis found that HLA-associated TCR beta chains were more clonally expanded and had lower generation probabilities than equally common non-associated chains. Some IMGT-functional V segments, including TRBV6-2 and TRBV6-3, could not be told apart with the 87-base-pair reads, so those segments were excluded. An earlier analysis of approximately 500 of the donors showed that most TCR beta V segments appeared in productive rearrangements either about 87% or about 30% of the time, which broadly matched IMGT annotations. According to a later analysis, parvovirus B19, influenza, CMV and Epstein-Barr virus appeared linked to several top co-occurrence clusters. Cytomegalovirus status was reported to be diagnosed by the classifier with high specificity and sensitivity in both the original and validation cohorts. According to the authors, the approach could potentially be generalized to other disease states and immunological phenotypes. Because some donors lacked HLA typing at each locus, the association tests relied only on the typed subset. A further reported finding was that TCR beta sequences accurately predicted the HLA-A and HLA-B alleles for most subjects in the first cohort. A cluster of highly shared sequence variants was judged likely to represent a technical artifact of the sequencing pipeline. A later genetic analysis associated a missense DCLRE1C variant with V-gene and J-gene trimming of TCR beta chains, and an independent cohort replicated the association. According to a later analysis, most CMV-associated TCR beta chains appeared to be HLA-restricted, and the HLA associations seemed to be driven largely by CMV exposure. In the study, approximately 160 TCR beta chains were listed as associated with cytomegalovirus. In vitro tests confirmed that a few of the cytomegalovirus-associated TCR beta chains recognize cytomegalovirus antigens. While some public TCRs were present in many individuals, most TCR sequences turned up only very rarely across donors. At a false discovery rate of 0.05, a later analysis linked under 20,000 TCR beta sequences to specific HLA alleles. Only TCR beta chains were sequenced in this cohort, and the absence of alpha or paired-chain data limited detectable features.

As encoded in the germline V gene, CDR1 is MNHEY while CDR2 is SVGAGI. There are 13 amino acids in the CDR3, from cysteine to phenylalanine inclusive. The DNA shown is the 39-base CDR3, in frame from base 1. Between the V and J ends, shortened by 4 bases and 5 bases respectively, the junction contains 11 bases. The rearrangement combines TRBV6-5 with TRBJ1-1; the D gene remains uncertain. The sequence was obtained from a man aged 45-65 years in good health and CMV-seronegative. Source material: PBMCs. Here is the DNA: TGTGCCAGCAGTTGGTCCAGGCGTACTGAAGCTTTCTTT. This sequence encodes CASSWSRRTEAFF.